The entry that follows covers one TCR beta chain sequence. Its specificity is not known. The entry originates in a study of CD8 T cells in Susac syndrome. Study background: Patients with Susac syndrome were therapy-naive, treated with corticosteroids, or treated with intravenous immunoglobulin alone when blood was collected.

Study results and limitations: In Susac syndrome, CD4+ T cell repertoires lacked any clonal expansion.

The CDR3 loop spans 15 amino acids. From germline, CDR1 is SGHTA and CDR2 FQGNSA. Trimming shortened V by 7 bases and J by 1 base, and 16 bases separated the two germline ends. Patients with Susac syndrome met diagnostic criteria defined recently for definite or probable disease. An input of about 0.5 to 1 ug of RNA was subjected to reverse transcription using random hexamers. The TCR beta CDR3 was amplified by immunoSEQ multiplex PCR across 54 Vbeta, 13 Jbeta. TCRdb reprocessed the immunoSEQ multiplex PCR reads via MiXCR and lists one record per CDR3 protein. The table lists about 210,000 distinct CDR3 sequences, about 94% of them singletons.

Sequenced material: CD4+ T cells from PBMCs. The rearrangement uses TRBV7-2 and TRBJ1-1; tentatively, D is TRBD1 (5 bases). This clonotype originated in a human donor with Susac syndrome. The DNA for the CDR3 is TGTGCCAGCAAAGGGGCGGGGATAGAGAACACTGAAGCTTTCTTT. This codes for CASKGAGIENTEAFF.